This T cell receptor beta chain was identified in a study of cytotoxic CD8 clonotypes in ibrutinib-treated CLL. Study in general: Approximately 25 partial and 2 complete responses; at median roughly 68 months, 14 remitted, roughly 12 progressed.

The planned depth of sequencing spanned 1 in 200,000 to 1 in 1 million T cells. Clones were sequenced by immunoSEQ multiplex PCR, and TCRdb holds only the in-frame ones, with some missing. The sample lists roughly 300,000 clones; 60% to 80% were seen once. This specimen was PBMCs, taken at disease progression, from a patient treated with ibrutinib. The receptor was derived from a human donor with chronic lymphocytic leukemia.

CDR3: CAIRSDRGDEETQYF. DNA for the CDR3: TGTGCCATCAGATCGGACAGGGGCGACGAAGAGACCCAGTACTTC. The rearrangement links TRBV10-3 to TRBJ2-5; 9 nucleotides agree with TRBD1. This CDR3 spans 15 amino acids. Per the germline V gene, CDR1 is ENHRY and CDR2 is SYGVKD. V was pared by 6 bases and J by 3 bases, with 8 bases of the junction left unmatched.